The 31 T cell receptor beta chains reported below all come from one sample, sequenced in a study of OX40 agonist ivuxolimab in advanced cancers. Profiled with immunoSEQ multiplex PCR; TCRdb holds only in-frame clones, not every one. Among 80,000 to 95,000 clones listed, around 80% were seen once. Sequences were derived from CD4+ or CD8+ T cells sorted from blood, sampled in a trial of the OX40 agonist ivuxolimab. These receptors were collected from an adult with an advanced solid tumor such as melanoma, head and neck, liver or kidney cancer.

The V call is TRBV5-1, the J call TRBJ1-1; the match to TRBD1 covers 7 bases. Germline-derived CDR1 and CDR2 are SGHRS and YFSETQ. This CDR3 region has 16 residues. V lost 3 bases, J lost 7 bases, and 15 bases stayed unmatched. The CDR3 coding sequence is TGCGCCAGCAGCTCGACCCCGACAGGGCCTCTCTTTGAAGCTTTCTTT. Encoded protein: CASSSTPTGPLFEAFF.

The genes are TRBV5-1 and TRBJ1-2; 11 positions match TRBD1. The CDR3 length is 15 residues. V was clipped by 1 base and J by 4 bases; unmatched bases: 3. Germline CDR1 SGHRS, CDR2 YFSETQ. CDR3 sequence reads: CASSLFGTGGYGYTF. The DNA of the CDR3 is TGCGCCAGCAGCTTGTTTGGGACAGGGGGCTATGGCTACACCTTC.

The rearrangement uses TRBV5-8 and TRBJ2-7; D not certain. CDR1 and CDR2 from the germline V gene are SGHTS and YDEGEE. There are 13 residues in the CDR3. The V gene lost 2 bases and the J gene lost 5 bases, with 11 bases spanning the gap. The CDR3 reads CASSLGYGDEQYF. The CDR3 region has the DNA TGTGCCAGCAGCTTAGGTTATGGGGACGAGCAGTACTTC.

The chain couples TRBV12-5 to TRBJ1-3; D remains ambiguous. The CDR3 length is 16 residues. V was trimmed by 5 bases and J by 0 bases, leaving 14 bases between them. Per germline, CDR1 LGHNT and CDR2 FRNRAP. The DNA for the CDR3 is TGTGCTAGTGGTCCACGGACGGGGAGCTCTGGAAACACCATATATTTT. Translation gives CASGPRTGSSGNTIYF.

The V call is TRBV15, the J call TRBJ2-7, with 10 bases lining up with TRBD1. V lost 0 bases, J lost 4 bases, and 6 bases stayed unmatched. The CDR3 sequence is 16 residues long. In germline, CDR1 is LNHNV, CDR2 YYDKDF (reference sequence). CDR3 sequence: CATSRDPGTGEYEQYF. In DNA, the CDR3 is TGTGCCACCAGCAGAGACCCCGGGACAGGGGAATACGAGCAGTACTTC.

For this clone: This sample also contains other DNA sequences that code for the same CDR3. The chain employs TRBV20-1 and TRBJ2-5; TRBD2 is a possible D gene (5 bases). Germline V gene data show CDR1 as DFQATT and CDR2 as SNEGSKA (reference sequence). V lost 3 bases and J lost 5, with 7 bases in between. This CDR3 contains 11 residues. DNA for the CDR3: TGCAGTGCTAGCACGGGGGAGACCCAGTACTTC. The encoded protein is CSASTGETQYF.

The chain carries TRBV28 and TRBJ2-7; TRBD2 agrees at 8 bases. The CDR3 extends over 15 amino acids. With 5 bases clipped from V and 0 bases from J, the junction kept 6 bases outside the gene matches. Germline CDR1 and CDR2: MDHEN and SYDVKM. The CDR3 DNA reads TGTGCCAGCAGTCCCTTAAGCGGGGGCTCCTACGAGCAGTACTTC. Its translation is CASSPLSGGSYEQYF. The full variable domain, in which reference TRBV28 and TRBJ2-7 provide the parts outside the CDR3, is DVKVTQSSRYLVKRTGEKVFLECVQDMDHENMFWYRQDPGLGLRLIYFSYDVKMKEKGDIPEGYSVSREKKERFSLILESASTNQTSMYLCASSPLSGGSYEQYFGPGTRLTVT.

CDR3 loop: CASSLGSGASRETQYF. The CDR3 region has the DNA TGTGCCAGCAGCTTGGGATCGGGGGCCTCGCGAGAGACCCAGTACTTC. The chain uses TRBV5-4 and TRBJ2-5, with D tentatively TRBD1 or TRBD2 (6 bases each). The V end was cut by 0 bases, the J end by 4 bases, with 16 bases between. Germline V gives CDR1 SGHNT, CDR2 YYREEE (reference sequence). The CDR3 is made up of 16 amino acids. The full variable domain, with the rest looked up from reference TRBV5-4 and TRBJ2-5, is ETGVTQSPTHLIKTRGQQVTLRCSSQSGHNTVSWYQQALGQGPQFIFQYYREEENGRGNFPPRFSGLQFPNYSSELNVNALELDDSALYLCASSLGSGASRETQYFGPGTRLLVL.

The chain uses TRBV6-4 and TRBJ1-1; D gene unclear. Looked up from germline, CDR1 is MRHNA and CDR2 is SNTAGT. This CDR3 has 12 amino acids. V was clipped by 7 bases and J by 1 base, with 7 bases between them. The CDR3 region has the DNA TGTGCCAGCACCATCACGAACACTGAAGCTTTCTTT. Residues: CASTITNTEAFF.

The chain recombines TRBV20-1 with TRBJ1-2; D might be TRBD1 (5 bases). The CDR3 contains 11 residues. Germline values: CDR1 DFQATT, CDR2 SNEGSKA (reference sequence). Deletions cut 7 bases from V and 4 bases from J, with 10 bases between. CDR3 protein: CSGGSSYGYTF. CDR3 nucleotide sequence: TGCAGTGGGGGCAGTTCCTATGGCTACACCTTC.

The chain's CDR3 is CASSESWPLPPRGIGDTQYF. For the CDR3, the DNA is TGCGCCAGCAGTGAGTCGTGGCCCCTTCCCCCCCGGGGGATCGGAGATACGCAGTATTTT. The chain has TRBV10-1 and TRBJ2-3, with D maybe TRBD2 (6 bases). From germline, CDR1 is WNHNN and CDR2 SYGVQD (reference sequence). The CDR3 consists of 20 residues. The germline V and J ends were trimmed by 0 bases and 5 bases, with 27 bases remaining between them.

In its sample, this clone was seen a few times. V is TRBV19 and J is TRBJ1-1, with D unresolved. Germline V gene sequence: CDR1 LNHDA, CDR2 SQIVND (reference sequence). The CDR3 sequence is 11 residues long. The CDR3 reads CATTWNTEAFF. The CDR3 coding sequence is TGTGCTACGACGTGGAACACTGAAGCTTTCTTT.

The chain links TRBV7-8 to TRBJ2-5; unclear D gene. Trimming removed 4 bases at V and 3 bases at J, with 12 bases between. The CDR3 has 14 residues. CDR1 and CDR2 (germline): SGHVS, FQNEAQ. CDR3 residues: CASSSFTVKETQYF. The CDR3 nucleotides read TGTGCCAGCAGCTCGTTTACGGTGAAAGAGACCCAGTACTTC.

This chain joins TRBV7-8 and TRBJ2-3; the match to TRBD2 covers 8 bases. Germline values: CDR1 SGHVS, CDR2 FQNEAQ. V lost 1 base, J lost 3 bases, and 9 bases stayed unmatched. The CDR3 consists of 17 residues. The CDR3 is CASSLVRSGGRTDTQYF. DNA of the CDR3: TGTGCCAGCAGCTTAGTAAGATCGGGGGGGAGGACAGATACGCAGTATTTT.

This clone was found once. The CDR3 nucleotides read TGTGCCATTAATAGCGGGGGCGCAGGGGAGACCCAGTACTTC. It codes for CAINSGGAGETQYF. This rearrangement joins TRBV10-3 to TRBJ2-5; 9 bases agree with TRBD2. J was trimmed by 5 bases and V by 9 bases; bases with no gene match: 10. This CDR3 has 14 residues. The V gene's germline CDR1 is ENHRY and CDR2 SYGVKD.

The chain recombines TRBV7-6 with TRBJ1-1; TRBD1 matches 7 bases. Germline CDR1 and CDR2: SGHVS and FNYEAQ. This CDR3 is built from 15 residues. V dropped 5 bases and J dropped 4; count of bases not matched to a gene: 10. CDR3 amino acids: CASSQGQGVGTEAFF. In DNA form, the CDR3 reads TGTGCCAGCAGCCAGGGTCAGGGGGTGGGCACTGAAGCTTTCTTT.

This clone showed up just once. The chain has TRBV2 and TRBJ2-1, with 7 bases that match TRBD1. Germline-derived CDR1 and CDR2 are SNHLY and FYNNEI. This CDR3 comprises 14 residues. V was clipped by 8 bases and J by 4 bases; unmatched bases: 8. The CDR3 is CASCWDSGYNEQFF. The CDR3 DNA reads as TGTGCCAGCTGTTGGGACAGTGGATACAATGAGCAGTTCTTC.

This chain connects TRBV29-1 to TRBJ1-1; no firm D call. The CDR3 runs 13 residues. The germline CDR1 and CDR2 sequences are SQVTM and ANQGSEA. V was shortened by 6 bases and J by 1 base, with 12 bases between the two germline ends. Here the CDR3 reads CSVDLWGNTEAFF. CDR3 in DNA: TGCAGCGTGGACCTTTGGGGGAACACTGAAGCTTTCTTT.

This clone has only one observation. The rearrangement joins TRBV5-1 to TRBJ2-3, with 12 bases that match TRBD2. This CDR3 is built from 16 residues. V dropped 2 bases and J dropped 4; count of bases not matched to a gene: 5. Germline loops: CDR1 SGHRS, CDR2 YFSETQ. The CDR3 coding sequence is TGCGCCAGCAGCTTCGCTAGCGGGGGGGCCGCAGATACGCAGTATTTT. Translation: CASSFASGGAADTQYF.

The chain uses TRBV7-2 and TRBJ2-7, with unresolved D. CDR1 is SGHTA and CDR2 is FQGNSA in the germline V gene. V lost 4 bases, J lost 4 bases, and 11 bases lay in between. The CDR3 is made up of 13 amino acids. CDR3 coding DNA: TGTGCCAGCAGCTGGGATCTTACTTACGAGCAGTACTTC. Amino acids: CASSWDLTYEQYF.

This chain joins TRBV5-1 and TRBJ1-4; maybe TRBD1 (5 bases). The germline V and J ends were trimmed by 4 bases and 2 bases, with 9 bases remaining between them. The CDR3 runs to 14 residues. Germline V gene sequence: CDR1 SGHRS, CDR2 YFSETQ. For the CDR3, the DNA is TGCGCCAGCAGCCTACAGGCTACTAATGAAAAACTGTTTTTT. Protein sequence: CASSLQATNEKLFF. The whole variable domain, filled in from reference TRBV5-1 and TRBJ1-4, reads KAGVTQTPRYLIKTRGQQVTLSCSPISGHRSVSWYQQTPGQGLQFLFEYFSETQRNKGNFPGRFSGRQFSNSRSEMNVSTLELGDSALYLCASSLQATNEKLFFGSGTQLSVL.

The V gene is TRBV29-1, the J gene TRBJ2-7; D call uncertain. Between the trimmed V and J ends, which lost 2 bases and 3 bases, there was a span of 8 bases. CDR1 is SQVTM and CDR2 is ANQGSEA in the germline V gene. The CDR3 extends over 12 amino acids. The CDR3 nucleotides read TGCAGCGTTGAAAACACGAACTACGAGCAGTACTTC. This sequence encodes CSVENTNYEQYF.

The chain carries TRBV9 and TRBJ2-5; the D gene is possibly TRBD2 (6 bases). This CDR3 has 13 residues. In germline, CDR1 is SGDLS, CDR2 YYNGEE. Trimming shortened V by 0 bases and J by 7 bases, and 10 bases separated the two germline ends. CDR3 DNA sequence: TGTGCCAGCAGCGTAGCGGGGGAAGGGACCCAGTACTTC. It encodes CASSVAGEGTQYF.

The chain couples TRBV5-1 to TRBJ2-3; D ambiguous. From germline, CDR1 is SGHRS and CDR2 YFSETQ. Deletions cut 0 bases from V and 1 base from J, with 6 bases between. The CDR3 runs 14 residues. CDR3 sequence reads: CASSLVARTDTQYF. CDR3 nucleotides: TGCGCCAGCAGCTTGGTGGCCCGCACAGATACGCAGTATTTT.

The genes are TRBV5-1 and TRBJ2-1; no definite D call. The V end lost 4 bases, the J end lost 9 bases, and 14 bases lay between the germline ends. This CDR3 comprises 13 residues. The germline gives CDR1 SGHRS, CDR2 YFSETQ. This CDR3 reads CASSKDTTSEQFF. CDR3 coding DNA: TGCGCCAGCAGCAAAGACACTACCAGTGAGCAGTTCTTC.

The chain employs TRBV6-1 and TRBJ1-3; D gene unclear. Between the trimmed V and J ends, which lost 9 bases and 7 bases, there was a span of 7 bases. The CDR3 is 10 residues long. Per the germline V gene, CDR1 is MNHNS and CDR2 is SASEGT. In DNA, the CDR3 is TGTGCCAGTGGGTTGAACACCATATATTTT. This sequence encodes CASGLNTIYF.

The chain uses TRBV9 and TRBJ2-1, with 7 bases fitting TRBD1. CDR1 and CDR2 from the germline V gene are SGDLS and YYNGEE. V lost 0 bases and J lost 2; bases outside the gene matches: 2. The CDR3 runs 15 residues. CDR3 sequence reads: CASSVGDRAYNEQFF. As DNA, the CDR3 is TGTGCCAGCAGCGTAGGTGACAGGGCCTACAATGAGCAGTTCTTC.

The J gene is TRBJ2-7, the V gene TRBV19; D is unresolved. The CDR3 extends over 15 amino acids. CDR1 and CDR2 from the germline V gene are LNHDA and SQIVND (reference sequence). Trimming cost V 4 bases and J 0 bases, with 13 bases left between them. CDR3 loop: CASSTGSSYSYEQYF. In DNA form, the CDR3 reads TGTGCCAGTAGTACAGGATCGAGCTACTCCTACGAGCAGTACTTC.

V usage is TRBV11-2 and J usage is TRBJ2-7; TRBD1 might be the D (6 bases). Germline V gives CDR1 SGHAT, CDR2 FQNNGV. This CDR3 region has 13 residues. Deletions cut 0 bases from V and 9 bases from J, with 12 bases between. This chain's CDR3 is CASSLELRGGQYF. The CDR3 DNA is TGTGCCAGCAGCTTAGAGCTCAGGGGCGGGCAGTACTTC.

DNA of the CDR3: TGTGCCAGCAGCTTAGATGCGGGGGGCGGGAAGACCCAGTACTTC. As protein: CASSLDAGGGKTQYF. This chain connects TRBV7-2 to TRBJ2-5, with 8 bases identical to TRBD2. Trimming took 1 base from V and 6 from J; bases not matched to a gene: 7. The CDR3 sequence is 15 residues long. CDR1 is SGHTA and CDR2 is FQGNSA in the germline V gene.

The chain carries TRBV30 and TRBJ2-4, with D tentatively TRBD1 (6 bases). The V gene lost 1 base and the J gene lost 0 bases, with 10 bases spanning the gap. The CDR3 contains 15 residues. Germline V gene lookup returns CDR1 GTSNPN and CDR2 SVGIG (reference sequence). The CDR3 spells CAWSGGPLAKNIQYF. Here the CDR3 DNA reads TGTGCCTGGAGTGGGGGGCCCTTAGCCAAAAACATTCAGTACTTC.